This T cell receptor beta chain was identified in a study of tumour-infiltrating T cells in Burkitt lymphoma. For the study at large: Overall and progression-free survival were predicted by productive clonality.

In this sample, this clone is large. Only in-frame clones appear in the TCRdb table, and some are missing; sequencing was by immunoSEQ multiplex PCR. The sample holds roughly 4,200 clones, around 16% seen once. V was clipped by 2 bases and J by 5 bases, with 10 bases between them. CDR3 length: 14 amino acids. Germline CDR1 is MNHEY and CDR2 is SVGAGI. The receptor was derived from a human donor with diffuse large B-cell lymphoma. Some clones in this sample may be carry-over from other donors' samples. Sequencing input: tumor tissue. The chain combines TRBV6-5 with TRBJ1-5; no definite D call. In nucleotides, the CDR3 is TGTGCCAGCAGTTACACCGCTATATATCAGCCCCAGCATTTT. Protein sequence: CASSYTAIYQPQHF.